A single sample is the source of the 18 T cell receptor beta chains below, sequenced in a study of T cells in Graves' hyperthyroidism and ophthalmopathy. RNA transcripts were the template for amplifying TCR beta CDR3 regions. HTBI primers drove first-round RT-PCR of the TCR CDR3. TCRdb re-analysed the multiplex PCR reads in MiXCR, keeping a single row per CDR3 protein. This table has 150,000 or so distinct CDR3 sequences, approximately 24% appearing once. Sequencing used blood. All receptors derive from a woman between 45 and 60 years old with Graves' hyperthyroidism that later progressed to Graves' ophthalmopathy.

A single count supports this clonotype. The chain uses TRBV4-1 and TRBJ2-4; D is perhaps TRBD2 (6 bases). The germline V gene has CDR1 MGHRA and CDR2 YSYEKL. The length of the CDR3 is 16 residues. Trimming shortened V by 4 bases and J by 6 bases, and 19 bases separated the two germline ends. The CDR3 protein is CASSPYDSRGVNIQYF. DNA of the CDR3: TGCGCCAGCAGCCCGTATGACTCGCGGGGCGTAAACATTCAGTACTTC.

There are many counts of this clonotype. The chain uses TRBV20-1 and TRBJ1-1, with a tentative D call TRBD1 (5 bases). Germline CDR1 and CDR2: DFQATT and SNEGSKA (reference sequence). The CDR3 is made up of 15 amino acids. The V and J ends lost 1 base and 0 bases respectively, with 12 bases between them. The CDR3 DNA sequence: TGCAGTGCTAGAGGGCAGGGTTCCATGAACACTGAAGCTTTCTTT. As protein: CSARGQGSMNTEAFF.

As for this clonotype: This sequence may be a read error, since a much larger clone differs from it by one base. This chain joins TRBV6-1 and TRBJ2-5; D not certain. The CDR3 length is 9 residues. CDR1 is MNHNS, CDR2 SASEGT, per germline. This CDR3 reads CASRETRYF. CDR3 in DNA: TGTGCCAGCAGAGAGACCCGGTACTTC.

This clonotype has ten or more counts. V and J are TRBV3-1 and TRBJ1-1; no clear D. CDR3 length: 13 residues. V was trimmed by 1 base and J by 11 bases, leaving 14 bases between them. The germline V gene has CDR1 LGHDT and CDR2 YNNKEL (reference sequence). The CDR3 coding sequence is TGTGCCAGCAGCCAAGGCGGATGGCCTAGGGCTTTCTTT. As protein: CASSQGGWPRAFF.

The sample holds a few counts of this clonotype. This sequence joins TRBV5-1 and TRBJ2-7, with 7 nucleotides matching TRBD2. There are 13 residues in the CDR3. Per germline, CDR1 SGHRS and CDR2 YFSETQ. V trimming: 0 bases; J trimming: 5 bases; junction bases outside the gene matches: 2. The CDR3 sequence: CASSLGAGDEQYF. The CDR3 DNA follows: TGCGCCAGCAGCTTGGGGGCGGGGGACGAGCAGTACTTC.

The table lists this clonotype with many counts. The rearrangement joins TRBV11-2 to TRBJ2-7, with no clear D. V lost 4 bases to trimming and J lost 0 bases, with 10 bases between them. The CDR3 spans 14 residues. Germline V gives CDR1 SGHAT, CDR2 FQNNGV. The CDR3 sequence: CASSSDSYSYEQYF. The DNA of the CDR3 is TGTGCCAGCAGCTCCGACTCGTACTCCTACGAGCAGTACTTC.

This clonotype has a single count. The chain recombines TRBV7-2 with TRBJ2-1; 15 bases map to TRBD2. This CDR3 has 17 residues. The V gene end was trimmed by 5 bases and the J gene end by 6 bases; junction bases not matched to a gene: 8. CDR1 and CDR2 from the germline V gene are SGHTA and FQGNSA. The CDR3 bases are TGTGCCAGCAGCCCCGGACGGGGACTAGCGGGAGGCAATGAGCAGTTCTTC. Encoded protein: CASSPGRGLAGGNEQFF.

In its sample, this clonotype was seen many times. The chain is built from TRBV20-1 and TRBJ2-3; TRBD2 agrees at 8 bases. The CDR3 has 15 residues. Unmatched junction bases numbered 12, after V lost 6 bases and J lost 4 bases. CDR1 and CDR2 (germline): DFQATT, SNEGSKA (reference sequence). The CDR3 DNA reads TGCAGTGCCCCCACGGTAGCGGGGAGGTCAGATACGCAGTATTTT. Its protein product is CSAPTVAGRSDTQYF.

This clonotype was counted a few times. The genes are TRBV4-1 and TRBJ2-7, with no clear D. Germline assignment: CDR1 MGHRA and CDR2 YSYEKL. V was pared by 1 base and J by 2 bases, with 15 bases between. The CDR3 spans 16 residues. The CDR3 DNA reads TGCGCCAGCAGCCAAGCGTTTGGTAACGGAGCCTACGAGCAGTACTTC. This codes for CASSQAFGNGAYEQYF.

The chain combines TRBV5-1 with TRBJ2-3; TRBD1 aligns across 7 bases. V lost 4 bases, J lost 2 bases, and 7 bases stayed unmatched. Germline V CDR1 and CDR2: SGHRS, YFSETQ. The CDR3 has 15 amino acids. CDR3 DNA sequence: TGCGCCAGCAGCCTGGGGGACAGATTCACAGATACGCAGTATTTT. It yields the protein CASSLGDRFTDTQYF.

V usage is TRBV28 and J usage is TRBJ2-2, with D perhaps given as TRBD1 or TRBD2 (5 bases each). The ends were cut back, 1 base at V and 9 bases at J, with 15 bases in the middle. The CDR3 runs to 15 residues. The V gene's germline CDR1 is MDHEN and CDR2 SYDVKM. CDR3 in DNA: TGTGCCAGCAGTTTATCAGGGAGTTGGACCAGGGAGCTGTTTTTT. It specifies CASSLSGSWTRELFF. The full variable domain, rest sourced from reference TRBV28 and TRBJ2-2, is DVKVTQSSRYLVKRTGEKVFLECVQDMDHENMFWYRQDPGLGLRLIYFSYDVKMKEKGDIPEGYSVSREKKERFSLILESASTNQTSMYLCASSLSGSWTRELFFGEGSRLTVL.

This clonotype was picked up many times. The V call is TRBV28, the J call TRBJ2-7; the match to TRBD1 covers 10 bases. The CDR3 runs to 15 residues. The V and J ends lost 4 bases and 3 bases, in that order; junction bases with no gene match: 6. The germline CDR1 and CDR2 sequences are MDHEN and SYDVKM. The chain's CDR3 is CASSSRQGAYYEQYF. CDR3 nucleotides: TGTGCCAGCAGTTCTCGACAGGGGGCCTACTACGAGCAGTACTTC.

The DNA for the CDR3 is TGTGCCAGCAGTTTCTCCGGGACCAGCCTGCAGCAGTACTTC. Its translation: CASSFSGTSLQQYF. The gene calls are TRBV27 and TRBJ2-7; perhaps D is TRBD1 or TRBD2 (5 bases each). This CDR3 has 14 residues. Trimming pared 3 bases from V and 8 bases from J, leaving 17 bases between. The germline V gene encodes CDR1 MNHEY and CDR2 SMNVEV (reference sequence).

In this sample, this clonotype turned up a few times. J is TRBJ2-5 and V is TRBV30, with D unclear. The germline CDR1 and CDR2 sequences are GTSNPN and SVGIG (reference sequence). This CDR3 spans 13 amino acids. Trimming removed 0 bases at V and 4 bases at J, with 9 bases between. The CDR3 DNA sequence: TGTGCCTGGAGTGTACTGGCATCAGAGACCCAGTACTTC. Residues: CAWSVLASETQYF.

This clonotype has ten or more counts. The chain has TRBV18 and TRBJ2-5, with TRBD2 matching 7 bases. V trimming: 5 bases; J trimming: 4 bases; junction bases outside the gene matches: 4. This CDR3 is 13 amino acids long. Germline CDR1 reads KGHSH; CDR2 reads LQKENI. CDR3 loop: CASSGTIGETQYF. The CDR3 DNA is TGTGCCAGCTCAGGGACTATCGGAGAGACCCAGTACTTC.

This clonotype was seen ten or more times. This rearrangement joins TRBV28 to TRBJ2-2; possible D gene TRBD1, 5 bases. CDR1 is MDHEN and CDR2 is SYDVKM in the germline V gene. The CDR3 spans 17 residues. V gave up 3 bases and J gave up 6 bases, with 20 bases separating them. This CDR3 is CASSFQGPLPFPGELFF. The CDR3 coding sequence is TGTGCCAGCAGTTTTCAGGGCCCTTTACCCTTCCCCGGGGAGCTGTTTTTT. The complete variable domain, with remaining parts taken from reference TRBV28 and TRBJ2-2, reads DVKVTQSSRYLVKRTGEKVFLECVQDMDHENMFWYRQDPGLGLRLIYFSYDVKMKEKGDIPEGYSVSREKKERFSLILESASTNQTSMYLCASSFQGPLPFPGELFFGEGSRLTVL.

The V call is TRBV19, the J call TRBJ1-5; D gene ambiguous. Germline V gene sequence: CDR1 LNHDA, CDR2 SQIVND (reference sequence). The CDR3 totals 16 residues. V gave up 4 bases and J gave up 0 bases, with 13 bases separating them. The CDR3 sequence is CASSTAGGYSNQPQHF. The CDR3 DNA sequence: TGTGCCAGTAGTACCGCAGGAGGATATAGCAATCAGCCCCAGCATTTT.

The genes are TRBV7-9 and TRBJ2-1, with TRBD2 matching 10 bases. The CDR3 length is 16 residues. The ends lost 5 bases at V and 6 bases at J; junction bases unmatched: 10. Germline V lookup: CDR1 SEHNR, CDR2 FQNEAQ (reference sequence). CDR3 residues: CASSLRAGLARNEQFF. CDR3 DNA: TGTGCCAGCAGCCTAAGGGCGGGACTAGCGCGCAATGAGCAGTTCTTC.